These T cell receptor beta chains were read from a single sample in a study of control samples from healthy donors and cancer patients. The method was immunoSEQ multiplex PCR; TCRdb's version includes in-frame clones alone and lacks a portion of them. Altogether around 130,000 clones are present, more than 70% being singletons, with the ten largest covering about 40%. The source material was blood. All receptors come from a man aged 50 or older in good health. Each CDR3 is given with its conserved first and last residue. Each record gives: V gene, clone size, CDR3 length, CDR3 protein. Clone size is not always given. Where it is, it says once, few, many or a class for expanded clones.

>TRBV2|once|15
CASISDRISNQPQHF
>TRBV4-2|few|16
CASSQILRGSGNTIYF
>TRBV7-9|NA|15
CASSLVQGLNYGYTF
>TRBV4-1|NA|15
CASSQDEQGKTEAFF
>TRBV6-5|NA|15
CASSPTGASNEKLFF
>TRBV3-1/TRBV3-2|NA|16
CASSQQTTGAGEKLFF
>TRBV27|NA|13
CASSWDRTYEQYF
>TRBV24-1|NA|14
CATSESMKGNEQFF
>TRBV15|NA|15
CATSRVAGVNEKLFF
>TRBV6-5|NA|15
CASSYSAGVVETQYF
>TRBV24-1|NA|13
CATSDSVGDEQFF
>TRBV5-1|NA|14
CASSLHGDRETQYF
>TRBV7-2|NA|15
CASESPLARSGELFF
>TRBV3-1/TRBV3-2|once|13
CASRDRGGTEAFF
>TRBV5-6|NA|16
CASTSRDRPSTDTQYF
>TRBV7-7|NA|16
CASSLSAGYNTGELFF
>TRBV3-1/TRBV3-2|NA|15
CASSLRDRAEETQYF
>TRBV6-4|NA|15
CASSDGLPGVNEQFF
>TRBV2|once|13
CATRRGLGETQYF
>TRBV27|NA|14
CASSHGTGGYEQYF
>TRBV16|NA|17
CASSPSSGTGSNYGYTF
>TRBV5-6|NA|16
CASSLVRAPSTDTQYF
>TRBV11-3|NA|16
CASSGGYGHSYNEQFF
>TRBV2|NA|12
CASSLGIAEAFF
>TRBV10-2|NA|12
CASSSGAGELFF
>TRBV29-1|NA|15
CSVNGRDRSPDTQYF
>TRBV6-4|NA|15
CASSDYGSSYNEQFF
>TRBV24-1|NA|17
CATSEPGQGAFNQPQHF
>TRBV3-1/TRBV3-2|NA|14
CASSQERTGYGYTF
>TRBV25-1|NA|13
CASSWTSRETQYF
>TRBV11-3|once|14
CASSLLGGEDEQYF
>TRBV24-1|NA|16
CATSEPGGAGNQPQHF
>TRBV6-5|NA|14
CASSIGQGNSPLHF
>TRBV27|NA|8
CASHTQYF
>TRBV4-1|once|15
CASSQEGGGNQPQHF
>TRBV2|NA|15
CASTVYQGGSGELFF
>TRBV7-2|NA|14
CASGPQGGYTEAFF
>TRBV10-3|NA|12
CAISETYQPQHF
>TRBV21-1|NA|24
CASSKALSRQGDVSKLPSNQPQHF